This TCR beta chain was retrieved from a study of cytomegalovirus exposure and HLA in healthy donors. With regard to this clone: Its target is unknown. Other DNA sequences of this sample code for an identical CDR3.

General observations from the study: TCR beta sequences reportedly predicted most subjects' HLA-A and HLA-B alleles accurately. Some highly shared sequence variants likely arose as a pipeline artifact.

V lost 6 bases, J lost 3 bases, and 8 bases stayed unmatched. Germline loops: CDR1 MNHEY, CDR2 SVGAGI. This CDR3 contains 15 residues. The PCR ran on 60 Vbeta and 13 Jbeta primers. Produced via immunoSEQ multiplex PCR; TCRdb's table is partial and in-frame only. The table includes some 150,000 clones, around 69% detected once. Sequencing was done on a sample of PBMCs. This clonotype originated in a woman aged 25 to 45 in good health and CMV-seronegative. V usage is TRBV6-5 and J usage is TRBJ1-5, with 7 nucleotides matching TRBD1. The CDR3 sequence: CASRNSGTDNQPQHF. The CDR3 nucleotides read TGTGCCAGCAGGAACTCCGGGACAGACAATCAGCCCCAGCATTTT.